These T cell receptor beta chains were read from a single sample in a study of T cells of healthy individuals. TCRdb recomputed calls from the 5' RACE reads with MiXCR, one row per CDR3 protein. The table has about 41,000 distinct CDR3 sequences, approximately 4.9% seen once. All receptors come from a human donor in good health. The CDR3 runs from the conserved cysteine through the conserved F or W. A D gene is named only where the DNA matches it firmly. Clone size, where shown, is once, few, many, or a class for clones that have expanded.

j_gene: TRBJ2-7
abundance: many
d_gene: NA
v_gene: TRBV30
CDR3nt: TGTGCCTGGAGTAGGCGGCGGAGGACCTACGAGCAGTACTTC
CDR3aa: CAWSRRRRTYEQYF

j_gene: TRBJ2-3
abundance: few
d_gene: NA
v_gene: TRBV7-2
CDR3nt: TGTGCCAGCAGCTTAGAAGCCAGCAGCACAGATACGCAGTATTTT
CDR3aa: CASSLEASSTDTQYF

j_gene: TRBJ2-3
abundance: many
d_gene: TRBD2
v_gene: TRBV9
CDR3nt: TGTGCCAGCAGCGTAGAGATGGCTAGCGGGCATACGCAGTATTTT
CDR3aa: CASSVEMASGHTQYF

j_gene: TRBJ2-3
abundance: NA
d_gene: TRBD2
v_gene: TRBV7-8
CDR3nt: TGTGCCAGCAGCCCCCGTTCGTCGGGGGGGGGTAGCACAGATACGCAGTATTTT
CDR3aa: CASSPRSSGGGSTDTQYF

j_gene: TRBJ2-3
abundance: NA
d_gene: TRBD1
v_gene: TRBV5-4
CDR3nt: TGTGCCAGCAGCAGGGGGACAGGGGTTACAGATACGCAGTATTTT
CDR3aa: CASSRGTGVTDTQYF

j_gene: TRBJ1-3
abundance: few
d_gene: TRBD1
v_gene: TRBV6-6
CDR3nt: TGTGCCAGCAGGGGAGGACAGGGCAACGACTCTGGAAACACCATATATTTT
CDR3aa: CASRGGQGNDSGNTIYF

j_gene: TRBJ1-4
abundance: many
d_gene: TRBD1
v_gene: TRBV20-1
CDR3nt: TGCAGTGCCACCGGGACAGCCGGGGAGGGTGAAAAACTGTTTTTT
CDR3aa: CSATGTAGEGEKLFF

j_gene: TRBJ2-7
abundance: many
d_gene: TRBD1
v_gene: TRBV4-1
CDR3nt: TGCGCCAGCAGCCAACGACCCGGTATCGGGACAGGACAGGTAATCGCGACCTACGAGCAGTACTTC
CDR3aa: CASSQRPGIGTGQVIATYEQYF

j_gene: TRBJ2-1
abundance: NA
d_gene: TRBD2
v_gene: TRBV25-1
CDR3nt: TGTGCCAGCAGTGAATGGGGAGGGGCCCGGGGGTCCTACAATGAGCAGTTCTTC
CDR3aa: CASSEWGGARGSYNEQFF

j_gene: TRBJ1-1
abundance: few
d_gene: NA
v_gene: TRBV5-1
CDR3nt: TGCGCCAGCAGATTCACACCCTGGGGGACTGAAGCTTTCTTT
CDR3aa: CASRFTPWGTEAFF

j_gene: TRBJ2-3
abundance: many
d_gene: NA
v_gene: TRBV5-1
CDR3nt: TGCGCCAGCGCAGGGAAGGGAGCTAGCACAGATACGCAGTATTTT
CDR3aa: CASAGKGASTDTQYF

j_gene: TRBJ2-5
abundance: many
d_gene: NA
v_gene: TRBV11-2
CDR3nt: TGTGCCAGCAGCTACCGGGACAAAGAGACCCAGTACTTC
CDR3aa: CASSYRDKETQYF

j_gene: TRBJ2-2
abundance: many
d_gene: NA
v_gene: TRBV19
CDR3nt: TGTGCCAGTAGTTCACAGGCCAATTCCGGGGAGCTGTTTTTT
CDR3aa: CASSSQANSGELFF

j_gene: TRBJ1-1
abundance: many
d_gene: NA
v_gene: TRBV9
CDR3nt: TGTGCCAGCAGCGTAGCTGGATTGAACACTGAAGCTTTCTTT
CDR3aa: CASSVAGLNTEAFF

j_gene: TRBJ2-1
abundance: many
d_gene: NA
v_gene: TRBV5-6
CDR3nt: TGTGCCAGCAGCTTGGTAGGTAGGGGATTTGGCAATGAGCAGTTCTTC
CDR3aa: CASSLVGRGFGNEQFF

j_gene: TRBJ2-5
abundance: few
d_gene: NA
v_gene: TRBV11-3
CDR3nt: TGTGCCAGCAGCCCGTCCCCCTGGGCGGGGGCCCAAGAGACCCAGTACTTC
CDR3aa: CASSPSPWAGAQETQYF

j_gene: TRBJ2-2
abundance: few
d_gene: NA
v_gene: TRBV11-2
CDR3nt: TGTGCCAGCAGCTTCCGCGGGATCGGCACCGGGGAGCTGTTTTTT
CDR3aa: CASSFRGIGTGELFF